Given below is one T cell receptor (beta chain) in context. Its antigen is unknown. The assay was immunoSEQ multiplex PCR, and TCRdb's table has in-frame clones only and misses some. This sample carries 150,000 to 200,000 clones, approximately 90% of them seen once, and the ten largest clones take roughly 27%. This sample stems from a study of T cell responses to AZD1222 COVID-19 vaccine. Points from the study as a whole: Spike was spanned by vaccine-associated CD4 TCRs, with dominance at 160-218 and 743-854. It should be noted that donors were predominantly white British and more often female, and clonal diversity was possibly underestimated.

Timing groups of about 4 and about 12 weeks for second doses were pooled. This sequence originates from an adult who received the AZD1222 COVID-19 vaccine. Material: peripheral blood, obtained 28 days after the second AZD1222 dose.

This CDR3 reads CASSSGQGGSYEQYF. The CDR3 coding sequence is TGTGCCAGCAGCTCCGGACAGGGGGGATCCTACGAGCAGTACTTC. The V call is TRBV9, the J call TRBJ2-7, with TRBD1 matching over 10 bases. The CDR3 is 15 residues long. Germline values: CDR1 SGDLS, CDR2 YYNGEE. V gave up 4 bases and J gave up 1 base; unmatched junction bases: 5. The whole variable domain, filled in from reference TRBV9 and TRBJ2-7, reads DSGVTQTPKHLITATGQRVTLRCSPRSGDLSVYWYQQSLDQGLQFLIQYYNGEERAKGNILERFSAQQFPDLHSELNLSSLELGDSALYFCASSSGQGGSYEQYFGPGTRLTVT.